The clone carrying this TCR beta chain has a count of ten or more. Before thyroid surgery, none of the patients had received any treatment. TCRdb re-clonotyped the PCR reads via MiXCR. The data show 25,000 to 35,000 clones, 30% seen once. This record comes from a study of metastatic and nonmetastatic thyroid tumors. This CDR3 spans 15 amino acids. Per the germline V gene, CDR1 is SGHTS and CDR2 is YDEGEE. V was trimmed by 1 base and J by 4 bases, leaving 14 bases between them. The source is a female donor with papillary thyroid cancer or a benign thyroid nodule (not recorded which). Some clones in this sample may be carry-over from other donors' samples. The V gene is TRBV5-8, the J gene TRBJ2-5, with D maybe TRBD2 (7 bases). Sequencing was carried out using blood. CDR3 protein: CASSLIQGGVETQYF. CDR3 nucleotides: TGTGCCAGCAGCTTGATACAGGGAGGGGTAGAGACCCAGTACTTC.